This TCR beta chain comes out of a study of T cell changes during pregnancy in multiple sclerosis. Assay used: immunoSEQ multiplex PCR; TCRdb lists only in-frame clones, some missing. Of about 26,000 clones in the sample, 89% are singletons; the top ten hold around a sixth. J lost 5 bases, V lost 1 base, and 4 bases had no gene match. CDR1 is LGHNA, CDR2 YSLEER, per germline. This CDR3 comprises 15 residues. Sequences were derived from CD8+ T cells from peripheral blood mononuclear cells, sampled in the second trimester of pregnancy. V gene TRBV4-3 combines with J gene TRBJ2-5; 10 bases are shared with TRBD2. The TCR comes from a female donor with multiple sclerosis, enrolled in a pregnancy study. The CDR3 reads CASSQGLAGVETQYF. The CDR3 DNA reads TGCGCCAGCAGCCAAGGGCTAGCGGGAGTTGAGACCCAGTACTTC.